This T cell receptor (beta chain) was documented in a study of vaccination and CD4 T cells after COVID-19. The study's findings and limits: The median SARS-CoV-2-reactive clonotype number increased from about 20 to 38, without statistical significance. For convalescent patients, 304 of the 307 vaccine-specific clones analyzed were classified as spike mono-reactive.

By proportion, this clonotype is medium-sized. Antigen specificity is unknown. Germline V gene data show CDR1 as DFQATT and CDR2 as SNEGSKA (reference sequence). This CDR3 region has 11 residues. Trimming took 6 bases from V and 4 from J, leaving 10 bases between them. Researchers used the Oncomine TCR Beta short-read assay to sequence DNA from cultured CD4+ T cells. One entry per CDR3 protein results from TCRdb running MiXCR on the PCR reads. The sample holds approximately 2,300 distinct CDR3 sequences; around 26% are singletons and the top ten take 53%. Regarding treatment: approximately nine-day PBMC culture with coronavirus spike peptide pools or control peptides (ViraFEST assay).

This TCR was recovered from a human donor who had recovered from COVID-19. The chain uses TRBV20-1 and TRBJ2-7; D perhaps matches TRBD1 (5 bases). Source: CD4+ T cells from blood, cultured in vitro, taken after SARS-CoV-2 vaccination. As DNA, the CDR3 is TGCAGTGCAGTGACAGCGTACGAGCAGTACTTC. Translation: CSAVTAYEQYF.